Sequencing of this T cell receptor beta chain was carried out in a study of cytomegalovirus exposure and HLA in healthy donors. Study-wide context: Among around 180 million T cells, an earlier analysis found approximately 110 million unique TCR beta sequences. General study results and limits: A prior analysis recorded that most TCR beta V segments were productive about 87% or about 30% of the time. Among TCR beta chains, those listed as cytomegalovirus-associated numbered over 150. The authors confirmed in vitro that a few CMV-associated chains were specific for CMV antigens.

PCR was performed using 60 Vbeta and 13 Jbeta primers. Generated by immunoSEQ multiplex PCR, the TCRdb table keeps only in-frame clones and is missing some. The sample lists around 120,000 clones, approximately 72% occurring once. About this clone itself: Its target is unknown.

The receptor comes from a man in his sixties in good health and CMV-seropositive. The sample consisted of PBMCs.

CDR3 nucleotides: TGTGCCATCACTAATCCGTCGGGGGAAGGTGAAGCTTTCTTT. Translating gives CAITNPSGEGEAFF. V is TRBV10-3 and J is TRBJ1-1; a possible D gene is TRBD1 (5 bases). Germline CDR1 and CDR2: ENHRY and SYGVKD. V was trimmed by 7 bases and J by 7 bases, leaving 19 bases between them. The CDR3 extends over 14 amino acids.